The table lists the clone carrying this T cell receptor (beta chain) with a few counts. The sample originates from a study of blood T cell repertoires in COVID-19. Some clones are missing from TCRdb's copy, which holds only in-frame ones; the method was immunoSEQ multiplex PCR. The sample contains 95,000 to 150,000 clones, roughly 77% of which appear only once. V was trimmed by 5 bases and J by 7 bases, leaving 12 bases between them. Looked up from germline, CDR1 is SGHTA and CDR2 is FQGNSA. This CDR3 is 13 amino acids long. Sequenced input: peripheral blood. The clonotype originates from a man in his sixties with active or convalescent COVID-19. This chain links TRBV7-2 with TRBJ2-1; the D gene is possibly TRBD1 (5 bases). CDR3: CASSPSRDNEQFF. In nucleotides, the CDR3 is TGTGCCAGCAGCCCAAGCAGGGATAATGAGCAGTTCTTC.